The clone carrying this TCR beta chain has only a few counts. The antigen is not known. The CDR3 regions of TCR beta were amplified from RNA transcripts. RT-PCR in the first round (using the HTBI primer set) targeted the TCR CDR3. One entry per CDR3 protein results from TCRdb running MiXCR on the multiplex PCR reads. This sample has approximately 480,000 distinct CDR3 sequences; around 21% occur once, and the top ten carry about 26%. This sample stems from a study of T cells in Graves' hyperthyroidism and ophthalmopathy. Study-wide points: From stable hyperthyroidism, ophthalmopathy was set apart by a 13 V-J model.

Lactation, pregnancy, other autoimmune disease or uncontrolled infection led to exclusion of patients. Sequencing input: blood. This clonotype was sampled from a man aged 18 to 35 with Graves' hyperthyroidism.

The CDR3 DNA reads as TGTGCCAGCCACTCCGCAATAGGCTACACCTTC. Translating gives CASHSAIGYTF. V and J are TRBV28 and TRBJ1-2; D is ambiguous. Between the trimmed V and J ends, which lost 8 bases and 8 bases, there was a span of 12 bases. CDR3 length: 11 residues. Per the germline V gene, CDR1 is MDHEN and CDR2 is SYDVKM.